This entry is about one T cell receptor beta chain. What it binds is unknown. This record comes from a study of identical twins. Study-wide results and caveats: In monozygotic twins, models underestimated the sharing of out-of-frame TCR alpha. Invariant MAIT and iNKT cells are populations that could partly confound zero-insertion analyses.

After template switching added a universal primer site, the resulting cDNA carried unique molecular identifiers. From the 5' RACE reads, TCRdb called clonotypes with MiXCR, one entry per CDR3 protein. The sample holds some 240,000 distinct CDR3 sequences, about 8.9% seen once. The germline gives CDR1 ENHRY, CDR2 SYGVKD. Germline trimming cut 5 bases from V and 4 bases from J; bases unmatched to any gene: 3. CDR3 length equals 13 residues. This sample also belongs to another study, concerning yellow fever vaccine responses in identical twins. Per that study: Twins reportedly showed a vaccine T cell response that seemed partly convergent and partly personalized.

The origin of this receptor is a woman aged 18-29 years in good health. This chain uses TRBV10-3 with TRBJ2-3, with 7 positions matching TRBD2. Source material: CD8+ T cells sorted from blood. CDR3 region: CAISIRGADTQYF. The CDR3 coding sequence is TGTGCCATCAGTATTCGGGGGGCAGATACGCAGTATTTT.